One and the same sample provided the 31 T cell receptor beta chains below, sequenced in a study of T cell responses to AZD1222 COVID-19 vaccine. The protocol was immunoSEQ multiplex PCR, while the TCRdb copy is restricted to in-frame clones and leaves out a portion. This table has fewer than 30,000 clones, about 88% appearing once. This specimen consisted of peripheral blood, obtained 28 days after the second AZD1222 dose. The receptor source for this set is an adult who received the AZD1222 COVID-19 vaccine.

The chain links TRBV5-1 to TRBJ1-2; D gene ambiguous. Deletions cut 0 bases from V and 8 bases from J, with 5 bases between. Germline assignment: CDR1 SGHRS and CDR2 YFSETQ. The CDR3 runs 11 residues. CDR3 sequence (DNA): TGCGCCAGCAGCTTGGTTCGGGGCTACACCTTC. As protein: CASSLVRGYTF.

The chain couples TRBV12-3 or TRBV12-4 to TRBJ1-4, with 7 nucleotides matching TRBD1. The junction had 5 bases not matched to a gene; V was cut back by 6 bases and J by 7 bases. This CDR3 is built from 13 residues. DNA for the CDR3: TGTGCCAGCAGCCCTACAGGGGTTGAAAAACTGTTTTTT. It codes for CASSPTGVEKLFF.

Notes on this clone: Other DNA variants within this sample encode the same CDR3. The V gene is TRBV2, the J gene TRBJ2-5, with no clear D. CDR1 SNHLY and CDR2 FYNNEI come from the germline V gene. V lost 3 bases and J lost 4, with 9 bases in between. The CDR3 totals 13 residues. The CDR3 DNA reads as TGTGCCAGCAGTGATTCCGGCCGAGAGACCCAGTACTTC. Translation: CASSDSGRETQYF.

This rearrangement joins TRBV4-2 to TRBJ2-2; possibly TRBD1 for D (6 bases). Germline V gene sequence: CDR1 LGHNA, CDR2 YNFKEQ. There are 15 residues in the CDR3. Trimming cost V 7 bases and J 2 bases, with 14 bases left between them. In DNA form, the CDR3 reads TGTGCCAGCAACCTACAGGGATCTAACACCGGGGAGCTGTTTTTT. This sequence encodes CASNLQGSNTGELFF.

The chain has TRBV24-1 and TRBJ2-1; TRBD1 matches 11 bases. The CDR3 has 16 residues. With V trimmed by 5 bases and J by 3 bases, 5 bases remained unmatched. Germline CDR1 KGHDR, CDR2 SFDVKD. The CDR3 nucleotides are TGTGCCACCAGTGCCAGGACAGGGGGCAACTACAATGAGCAGTTCTTC. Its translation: CATSARTGGNYNEQFF.

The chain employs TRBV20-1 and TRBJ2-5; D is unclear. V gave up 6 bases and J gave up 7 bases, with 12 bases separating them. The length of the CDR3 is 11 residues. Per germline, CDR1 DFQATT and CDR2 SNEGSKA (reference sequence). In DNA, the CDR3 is TGCAGTGCAAAAACCTTAGGGACCCAGTACTTC. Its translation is CSAKTLGTQYF.

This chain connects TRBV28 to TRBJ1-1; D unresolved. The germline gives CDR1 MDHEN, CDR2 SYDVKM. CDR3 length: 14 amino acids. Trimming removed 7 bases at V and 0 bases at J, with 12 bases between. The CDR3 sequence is CASNQLPMNTEAFF. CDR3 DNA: TGTGCCAGCAATCAGCTACCAATGAACACTGAAGCTTTCTTT.

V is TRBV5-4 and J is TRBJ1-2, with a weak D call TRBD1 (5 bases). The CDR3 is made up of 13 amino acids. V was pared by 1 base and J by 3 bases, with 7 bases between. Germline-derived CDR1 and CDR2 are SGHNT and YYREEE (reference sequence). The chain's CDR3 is CASSLSRDYGYTF. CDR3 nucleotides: TGTGCCAGCAGCTTGTCCAGGGACTATGGCTACACCTTC.

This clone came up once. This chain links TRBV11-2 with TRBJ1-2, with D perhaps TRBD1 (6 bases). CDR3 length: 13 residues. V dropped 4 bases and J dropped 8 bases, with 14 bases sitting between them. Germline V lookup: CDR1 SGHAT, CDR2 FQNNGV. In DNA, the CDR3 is TGTGCCAGCAGCTACCACAGGGTAGAGGGCTACACCTTC. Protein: CASSYHRVEGYTF.

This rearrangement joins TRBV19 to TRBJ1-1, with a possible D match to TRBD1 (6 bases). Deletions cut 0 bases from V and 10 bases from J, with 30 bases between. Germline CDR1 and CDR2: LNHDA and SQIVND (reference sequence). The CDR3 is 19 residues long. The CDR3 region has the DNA TGTGCCAGTAGTATAGATTTAAGGAGGGTCGTCAGGGGCGTCGGGGGAGCTTTCTTT. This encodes CASSIDLRRVVRGVGGAFF.

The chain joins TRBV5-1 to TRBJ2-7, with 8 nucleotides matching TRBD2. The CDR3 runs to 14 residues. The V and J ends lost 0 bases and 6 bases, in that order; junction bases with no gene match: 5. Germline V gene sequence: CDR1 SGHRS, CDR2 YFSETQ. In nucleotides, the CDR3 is TGCGCCAGCAGCTTGGTTCCGGGGGGGTCCGAGCAGTACTTC. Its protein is CASSLVPGGSEQYF.

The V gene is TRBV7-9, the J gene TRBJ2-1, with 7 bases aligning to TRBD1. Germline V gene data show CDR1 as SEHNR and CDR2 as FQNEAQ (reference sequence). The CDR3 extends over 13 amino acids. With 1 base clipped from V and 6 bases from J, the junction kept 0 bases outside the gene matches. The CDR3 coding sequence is TGTGCCAGCAGCTTAGGGACAGGCAATGAGCAGTTCTTC. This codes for CASSLGTGNEQFF.

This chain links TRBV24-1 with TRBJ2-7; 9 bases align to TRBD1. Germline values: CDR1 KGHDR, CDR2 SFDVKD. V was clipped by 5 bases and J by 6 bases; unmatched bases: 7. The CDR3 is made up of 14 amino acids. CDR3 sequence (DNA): TGTGCCACCAGTGGACCGGGACAGGGAGCCGAGCAGTACTTC. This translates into CATSGPGQGAEQYF.

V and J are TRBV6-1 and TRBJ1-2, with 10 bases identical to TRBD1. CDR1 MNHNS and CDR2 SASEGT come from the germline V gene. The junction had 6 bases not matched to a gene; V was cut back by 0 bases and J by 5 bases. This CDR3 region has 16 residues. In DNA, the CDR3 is TGTGCCAGCAGTGAAGCGGCGCGACAGGGGGCATATGGCTACACCTTC. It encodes CASSEAARQGAYGYTF.

This chain's CDR3 is CAISDWTSGRTSYEQYF. DNA of the CDR3: TGTGCCATCAGTGACTGGACTAGCGGGAGGACCTCCTACGAGCAGTACTTC. This chain links TRBV10-3 with TRBJ2-7; 14 bases match TRBD2. With 3 bases clipped from V and 0 bases from J, the junction kept 4 bases outside the gene matches. The CDR3 spans 17 residues. Germline V lookup: CDR1 ENHRY, CDR2 SYGVKD.

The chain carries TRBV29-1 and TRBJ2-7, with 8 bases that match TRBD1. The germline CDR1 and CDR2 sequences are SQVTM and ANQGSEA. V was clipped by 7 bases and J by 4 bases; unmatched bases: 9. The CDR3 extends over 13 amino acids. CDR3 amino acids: CSASGQGGYEQYF. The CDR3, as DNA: TGCAGCGCGAGTGGACAGGGCGGGTACGAGCAGTACTTC.

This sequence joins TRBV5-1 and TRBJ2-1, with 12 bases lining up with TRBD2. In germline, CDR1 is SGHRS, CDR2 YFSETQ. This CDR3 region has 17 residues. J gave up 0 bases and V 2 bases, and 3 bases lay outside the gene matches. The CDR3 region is CASSFGLAGSSYNEQFF. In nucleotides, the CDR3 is TGCGCCAGCAGCTTCGGACTAGCGGGAAGCTCCTACAATGAGCAGTTCTTC.

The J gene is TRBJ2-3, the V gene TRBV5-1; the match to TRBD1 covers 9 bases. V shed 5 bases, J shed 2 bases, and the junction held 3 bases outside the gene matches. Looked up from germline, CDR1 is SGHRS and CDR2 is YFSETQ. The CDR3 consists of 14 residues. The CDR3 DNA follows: TGCGCCAGCAGACAGGGGGCGCCCACAGATACGCAGTATTTT. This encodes CASRQGAPTDTQYF.

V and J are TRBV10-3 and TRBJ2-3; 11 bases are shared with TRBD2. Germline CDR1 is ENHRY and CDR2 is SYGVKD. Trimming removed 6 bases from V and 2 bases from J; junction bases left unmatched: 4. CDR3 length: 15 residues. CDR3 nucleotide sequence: TGTGCCATCAGAGGGGGACTAGCGGCCACAGATACGCAGTATTTT. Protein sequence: CAIRGGLAATDTQYF.

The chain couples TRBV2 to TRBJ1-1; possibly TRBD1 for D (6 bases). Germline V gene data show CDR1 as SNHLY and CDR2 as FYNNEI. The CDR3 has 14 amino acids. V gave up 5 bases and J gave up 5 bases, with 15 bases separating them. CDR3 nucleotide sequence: TGTGCCAGCAGTAAGGACAGTGGGGGGACTGAAGCTTTCTTT. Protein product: CASSKDSGGTEAFF.

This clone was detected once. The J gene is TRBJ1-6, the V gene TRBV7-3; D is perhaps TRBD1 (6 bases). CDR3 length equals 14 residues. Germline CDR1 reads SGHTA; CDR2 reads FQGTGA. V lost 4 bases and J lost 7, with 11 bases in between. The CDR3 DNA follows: TGTGCCAGCAGCTCAGGGACACCGAATTCACCCCTCCACTTT. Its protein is CASSSGTPNSPLHF.

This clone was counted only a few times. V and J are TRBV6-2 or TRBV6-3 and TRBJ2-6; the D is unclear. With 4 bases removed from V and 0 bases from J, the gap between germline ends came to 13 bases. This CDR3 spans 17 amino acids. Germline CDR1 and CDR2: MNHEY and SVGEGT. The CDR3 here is CASSLALLSSGANVLTF. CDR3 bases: TGTGCCAGCAGTTTAGCCCTACTGAGCTCTGGGGCCAACGTCCTGACTTTC.

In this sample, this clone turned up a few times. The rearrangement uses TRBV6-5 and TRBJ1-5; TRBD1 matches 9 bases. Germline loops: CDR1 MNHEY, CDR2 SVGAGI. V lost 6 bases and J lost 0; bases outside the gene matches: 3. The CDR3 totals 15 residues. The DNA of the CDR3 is TGTGCCAGCAGGAGGACAGGGGATAGCAATCAGCCCCAGCATTTT. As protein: CASRRTGDSNQPQHF.

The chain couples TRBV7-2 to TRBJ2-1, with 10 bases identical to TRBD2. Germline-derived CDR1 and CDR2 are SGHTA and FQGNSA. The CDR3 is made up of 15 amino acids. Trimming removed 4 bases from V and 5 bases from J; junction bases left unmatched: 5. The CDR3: CASSSGLAENNEQFF. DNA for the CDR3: TGTGCCAGCAGCTCCGGACTAGCGGAAAACAATGAGCAGTTCTTC.

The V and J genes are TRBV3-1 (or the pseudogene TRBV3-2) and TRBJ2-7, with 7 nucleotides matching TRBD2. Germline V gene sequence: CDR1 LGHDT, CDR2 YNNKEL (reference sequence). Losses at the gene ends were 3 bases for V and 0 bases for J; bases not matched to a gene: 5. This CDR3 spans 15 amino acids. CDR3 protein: CASSHHRDYSYEQYF. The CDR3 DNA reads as TGTGCCAGCAGCCACCACCGGGACTACTCCTACGAGCAGTACTTC.

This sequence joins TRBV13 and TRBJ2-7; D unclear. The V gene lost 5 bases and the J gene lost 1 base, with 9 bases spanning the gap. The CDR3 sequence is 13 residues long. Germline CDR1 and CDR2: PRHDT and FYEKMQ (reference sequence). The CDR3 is CASSKGFSYEQYF. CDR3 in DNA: TGTGCCAGCAGCAAGGGATTTTCCTACGAGCAGTACTTC.

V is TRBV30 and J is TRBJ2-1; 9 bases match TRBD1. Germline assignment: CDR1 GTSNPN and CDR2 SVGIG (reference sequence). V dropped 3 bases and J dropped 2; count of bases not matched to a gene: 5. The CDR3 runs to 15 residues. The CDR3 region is CAWRLGTGPYNEQFF. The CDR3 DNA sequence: TGTGCCTGGAGGCTCGGGACAGGGCCCTACAATGAGCAGTTCTTC.

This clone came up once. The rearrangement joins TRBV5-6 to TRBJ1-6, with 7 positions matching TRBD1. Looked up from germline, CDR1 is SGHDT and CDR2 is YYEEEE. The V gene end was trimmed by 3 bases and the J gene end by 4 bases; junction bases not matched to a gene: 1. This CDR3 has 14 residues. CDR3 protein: CASSSGQYNSPLHF. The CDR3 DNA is TGTGCCAGCAGCTCGGGACAGTATAATTCACCCCTCCACTTT.

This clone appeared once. In DNA, the CDR3 is TGTGCCAGCAGCCCAAATGGAGGGCCCTCCTACAATGAGCAGTTCTTC. Its protein product is CASSPNGGPSYNEQFF. This rearrangement joins TRBV7-3 to TRBJ2-1; D is possibly TRBD2 (6 bases). The CDR3 covers 16 residues. V lost 5 bases, J lost 0 bases, and 14 bases lay in between. Germline CDR1 is SGHTA and CDR2 is FQGTGA.

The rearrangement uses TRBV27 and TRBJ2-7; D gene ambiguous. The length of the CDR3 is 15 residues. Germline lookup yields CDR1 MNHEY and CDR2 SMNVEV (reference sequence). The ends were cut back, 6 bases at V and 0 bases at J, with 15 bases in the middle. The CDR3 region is CASSLISGGSYEQYF. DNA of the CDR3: TGTGCCAGCAGCCTCATCTCGGGTGGCTCCTACGAGCAGTACTTC.

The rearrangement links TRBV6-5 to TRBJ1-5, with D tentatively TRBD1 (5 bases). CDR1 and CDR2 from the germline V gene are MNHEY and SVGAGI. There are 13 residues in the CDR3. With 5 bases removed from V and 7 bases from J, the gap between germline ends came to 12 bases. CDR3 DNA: TGTGCCAGCAGTAACCCTACAGGACAGCCCCAGCATTTT. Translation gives CASSNPTGQPQHF.